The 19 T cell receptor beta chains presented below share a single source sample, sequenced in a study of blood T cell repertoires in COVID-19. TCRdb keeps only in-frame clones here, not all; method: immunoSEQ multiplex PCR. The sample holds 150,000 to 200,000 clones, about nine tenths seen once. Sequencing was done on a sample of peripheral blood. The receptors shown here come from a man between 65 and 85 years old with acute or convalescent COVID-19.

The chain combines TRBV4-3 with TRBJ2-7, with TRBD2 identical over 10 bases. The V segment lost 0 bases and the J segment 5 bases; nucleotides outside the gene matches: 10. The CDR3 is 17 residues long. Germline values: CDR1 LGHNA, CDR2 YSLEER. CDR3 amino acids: CASSQENLAGESHEQYF. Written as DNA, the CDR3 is TGCGCCAGCAGCCAAGAAAATCTAGCGGGGGAATCTCACGAGCAGTACTTC.

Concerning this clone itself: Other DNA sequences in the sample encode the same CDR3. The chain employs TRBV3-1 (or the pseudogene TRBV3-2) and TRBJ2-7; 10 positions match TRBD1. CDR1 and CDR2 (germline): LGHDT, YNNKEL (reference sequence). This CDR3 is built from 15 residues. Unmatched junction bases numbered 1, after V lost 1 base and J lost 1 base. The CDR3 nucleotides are TGTGCCAGCAGCCAAGGGACAGGGGGATCCTACGAGCAGTACTTC. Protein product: CASSQGTGGSYEQYF.

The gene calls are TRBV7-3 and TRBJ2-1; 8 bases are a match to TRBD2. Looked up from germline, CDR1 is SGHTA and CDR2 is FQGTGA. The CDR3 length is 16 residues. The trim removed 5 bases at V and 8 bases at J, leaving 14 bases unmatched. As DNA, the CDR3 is TGTGCCAGCAGCGCCCCGGGAAGCGGGGGCAGTTATGAGCAGTTCTTC. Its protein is CASSAPGSGGSYEQFF.

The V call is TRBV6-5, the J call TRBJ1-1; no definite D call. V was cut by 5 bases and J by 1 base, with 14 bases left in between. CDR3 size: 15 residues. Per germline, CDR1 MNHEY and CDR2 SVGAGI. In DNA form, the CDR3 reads TGTGCCAGCAGTAGAGCGGGGAGTCGGAACACTGAAGCTTTCTTT. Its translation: CASSRAGSRNTEAFF.

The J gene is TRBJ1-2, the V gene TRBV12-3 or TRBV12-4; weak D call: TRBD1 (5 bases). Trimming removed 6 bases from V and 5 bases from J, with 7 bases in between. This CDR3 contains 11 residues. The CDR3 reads CASSSGYGYTF. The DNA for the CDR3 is TGTGCCAGCAGCTCAGGGTATGGCTACACCTTC.

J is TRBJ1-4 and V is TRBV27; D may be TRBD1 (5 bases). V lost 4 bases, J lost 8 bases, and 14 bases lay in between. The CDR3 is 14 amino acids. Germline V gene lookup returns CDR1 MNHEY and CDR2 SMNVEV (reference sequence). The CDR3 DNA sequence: TGTGCCAGCAGTTCCCCTATCCGGGGGGAAAAACTGTTTTTT. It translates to CASSSPIRGEKLFF.

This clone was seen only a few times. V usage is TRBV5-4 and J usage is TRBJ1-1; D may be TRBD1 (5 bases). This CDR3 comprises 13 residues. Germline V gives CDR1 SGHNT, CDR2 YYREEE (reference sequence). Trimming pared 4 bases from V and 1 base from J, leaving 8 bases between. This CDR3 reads CASSRGQNTEAFF. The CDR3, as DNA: TGTGCCAGCAGCCGCGGACAGAACACTGAAGCTTTCTTT. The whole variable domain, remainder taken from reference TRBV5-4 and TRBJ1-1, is ETGVTQSPTHLIKTRGQQVTLRCSSQSGHNTVSWYQQALGQGPQFIFQYYREEENGRGNFPPRFSGLQFPNYSSELNVNALELDDSALYLCASSRGQNTEAFFGQGTRLTVV.

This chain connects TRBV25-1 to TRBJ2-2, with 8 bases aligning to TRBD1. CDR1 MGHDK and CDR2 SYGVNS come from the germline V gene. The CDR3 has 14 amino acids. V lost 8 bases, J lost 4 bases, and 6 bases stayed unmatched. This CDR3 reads CASQRQGSTGELFF. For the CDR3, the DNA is TGTGCCAGCCAAAGACAGGGGAGCACCGGGGAGCTGTTTTTT.

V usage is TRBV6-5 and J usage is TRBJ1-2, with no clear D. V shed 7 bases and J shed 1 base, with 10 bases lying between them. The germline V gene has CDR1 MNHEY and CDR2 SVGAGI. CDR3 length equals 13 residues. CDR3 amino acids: CASTRDINYGYTF. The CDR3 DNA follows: TGTGCCAGCACGCGAGACATTAACTATGGCTACACCTTC.

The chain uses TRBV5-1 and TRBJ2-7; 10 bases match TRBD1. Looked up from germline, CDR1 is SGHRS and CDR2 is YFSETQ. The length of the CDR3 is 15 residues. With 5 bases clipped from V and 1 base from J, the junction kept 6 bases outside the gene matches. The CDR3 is CASRRGTGESYEQYF. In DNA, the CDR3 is TGCGCCAGCAGAAGAGGGACAGGGGAATCCTACGAGCAGTACTTC.

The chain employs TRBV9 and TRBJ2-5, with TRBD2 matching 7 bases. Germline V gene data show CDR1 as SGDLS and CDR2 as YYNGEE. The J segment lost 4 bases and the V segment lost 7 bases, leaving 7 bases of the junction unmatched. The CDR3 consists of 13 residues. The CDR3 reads CASGSPGGETQYF. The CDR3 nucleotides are TGTGCCAGCGGGAGCCCGGGGGGAGAGACCCAGTACTTC.

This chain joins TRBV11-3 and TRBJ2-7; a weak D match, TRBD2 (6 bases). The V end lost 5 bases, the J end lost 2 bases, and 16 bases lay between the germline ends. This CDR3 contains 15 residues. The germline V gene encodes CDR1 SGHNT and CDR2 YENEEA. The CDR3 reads CASSLKGLGAYEQYF. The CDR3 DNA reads TGTGCCAGCAGCCTAAAGGGACTGGGGGCCTACGAGCAGTACTTC.

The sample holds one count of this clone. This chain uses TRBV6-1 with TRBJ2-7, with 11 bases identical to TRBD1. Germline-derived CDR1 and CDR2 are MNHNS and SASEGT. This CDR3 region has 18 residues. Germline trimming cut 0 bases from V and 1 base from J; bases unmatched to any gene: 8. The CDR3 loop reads CASSEALQGQGASYEQYF. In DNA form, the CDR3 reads TGTGCCAGCAGTGAAGCGCTTCAAGGACAGGGGGCTTCCTACGAGCAGTACTTC.

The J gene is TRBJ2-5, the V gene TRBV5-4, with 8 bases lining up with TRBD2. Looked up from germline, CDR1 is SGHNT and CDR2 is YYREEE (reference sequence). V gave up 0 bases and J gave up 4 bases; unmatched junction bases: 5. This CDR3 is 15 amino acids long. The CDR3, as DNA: TGTGCCAGCAGCTTGGGGTCTCTAGCGGGAGAGACCCAGTACTTC. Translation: CASSLGSLAGETQYF.

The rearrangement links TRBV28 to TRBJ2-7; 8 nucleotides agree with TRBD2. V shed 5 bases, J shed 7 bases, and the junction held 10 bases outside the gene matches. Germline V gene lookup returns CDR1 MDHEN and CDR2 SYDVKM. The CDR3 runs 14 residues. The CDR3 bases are TGTGCCAGCAGTCCCCCACGGGGGGGCCGAGAGCAGTACTTC. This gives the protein CASSPPRGGREQYF.

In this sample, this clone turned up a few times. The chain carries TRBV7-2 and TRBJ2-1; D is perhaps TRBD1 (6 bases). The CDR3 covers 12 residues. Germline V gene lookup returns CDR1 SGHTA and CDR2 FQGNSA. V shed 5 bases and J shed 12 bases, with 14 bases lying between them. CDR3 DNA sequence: TGTGCCAGCAGCCCACGCAAACAGGGGCAGTTCTTC. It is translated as CASSPRKQGQFF.

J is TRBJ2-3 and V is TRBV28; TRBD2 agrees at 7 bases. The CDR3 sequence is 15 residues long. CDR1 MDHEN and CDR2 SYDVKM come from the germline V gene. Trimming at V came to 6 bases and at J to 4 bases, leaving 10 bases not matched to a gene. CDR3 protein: CASSYPGLTPDTQYF. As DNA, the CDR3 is TGTGCCAGCAGCTATCCGGGACTAACCCCAGATACGCAGTATTTT.

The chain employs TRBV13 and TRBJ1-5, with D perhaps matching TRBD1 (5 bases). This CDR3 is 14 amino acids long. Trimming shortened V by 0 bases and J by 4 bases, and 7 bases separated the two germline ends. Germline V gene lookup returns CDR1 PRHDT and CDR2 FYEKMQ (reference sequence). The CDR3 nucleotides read TGTGCCAGCAGCTTAGGTCGACAGAATCAGCCCCAGCATTTT. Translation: CASSLGRQNQPQHF. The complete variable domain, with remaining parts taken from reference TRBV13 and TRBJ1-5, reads AAGVIQSPRHLIKEKRETATLKCYPIPRHDTVYWYQQGPGQDPQFLISFYEKMQSDKGSIPDRFSAQQFSDYHSELNMSSLELGDSALYFCASSLGRQNQPQHFGDGTRLSIL.

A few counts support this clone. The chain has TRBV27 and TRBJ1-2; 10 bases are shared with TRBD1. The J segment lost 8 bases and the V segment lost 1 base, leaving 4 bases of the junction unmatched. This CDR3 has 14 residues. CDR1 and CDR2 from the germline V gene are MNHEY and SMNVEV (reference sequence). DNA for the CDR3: TGTGCCAGCAGTTTATGGGACAGGGGAGGGGGCTACACCTTC. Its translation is CASSLWDRGGGYTF.